What follows are 20 T cell receptor beta chains derived from one specimen sequenced in a study of T-cell reconstitution after alpha-beta-depleted transplantation in children. Library preparation (for TCRbeta) was performed with unique molecular identifiers. TCRdb reprocessed the PCR reads via MiXCR and lists one record per CDR3 protein. The table includes fewer than 750,000 distinct CDR3 sequences, 25% to 30% detected once. The material was PBMCs, obtained before TCRalphabeta/CD19-depleted stem cell transplant. The receptors derive from a boy under two years old with Wiskott-Aldrich syndrome, due to receive a stem cell transplant.

The rearrangement uses TRBV6-6 and TRBJ2-5; D gene ambiguous. The V end was cut by 6 bases, the J end by 9 bases, with 11 bases between. CDR3 size: 11 residues. The germline CDR1 and CDR2 sequences are MNHNY and SVGAGI (reference sequence). CDR3 in amino acids: CASRSGTAQYF. DNA for the CDR3: TGTGCCAGCAGATCTGGAACGGCCCAGTACTTC.

This clonotype has only a few counts. The chain joins TRBV5-1 to TRBJ2-5; 7 bases line up with TRBD1. J was trimmed by 2 bases and V by 0 bases; bases with no gene match: 4. CDR1 and CDR2 (germline): SGHRS, YFSETQ. This CDR3 spans 15 amino acids. CDR3 nucleotide sequence: TGCGCCAGCAGCTTGGCCGGGACAGAACAAGAGACCCAGTACTTC. It codes for CASSLAGTEQETQYF.

Worth noting for this clonotype: Sequence at one end of the junction differs from germline and may be a read error. This sequence joins TRBV20-1 and TRBJ2-1; 11 bases are a match to TRBD2. The CDR3 extends over 17 amino acids. Germline assignment: CDR1 DFQATT and CDR2 SNEGSKA (reference sequence). The CDR3 DNA follows: TGCTGTGCTAGAGATCTCACTAGCGGGAGATATTACAATGAGCAGTTCTTC. Translated, it gives CCARDLTSGRYYNEQFF.

This clonotype was detected only a few times. V and J are TRBV2 and TRBJ2-5, with D tentatively TRBD2 (5 bases). The germline V gene has CDR1 SNHLY and CDR2 FYNNEI. The CDR3 has 15 residues. V lost 1 base to trimming and J lost 4 bases, with 13 bases between them. CDR3 amino acids: CASSEGGARSETQYF. The CDR3 DNA reads as TGTGCCAGCAGTGAAGGGGGAGCGAGGTCAGAGACCCAGTACTTC.

This clonotype was picked up many times. The chain combines TRBV7-2 with TRBJ2-5; 8 bases fit TRBD2. Per the germline V gene, CDR1 is SGHTA and CDR2 is FQGNSA. The CDR3 is 13 residues long. The ends lost 5 bases at V and 5 bases at J; junction bases unmatched: 4. The CDR3 spells CASSRSGTETQYF. The DNA for the CDR3 is TGTGCCAGCAGCCGTAGCGGGACTGAGACCCAGTACTTC.

The table lists this clonotype with a few counts. The chain has TRBV5-1 and TRBJ2-3; the D gene is possibly TRBD1 (5 bases). The CDR3 contains 15 residues. Deletions cut 6 bases from V and 2 bases from J, with 16 bases between. Germline CDR1 SGHRS, CDR2 YFSETQ. The CDR3 DNA is TGCGCCAGCATGAAGGGGAACAGCCACACAGATACGCAGTATTTT. It encodes CASMKGNSHTDTQYF. Variable domain in full (rest from reference TRBV5-1 and TRBJ2-3): KAGVTQTPRYLIKTRGQQVTLSCSPISGHRSVSWYQQTPGQGLQFLFEYFSETQRNKGNFPGRFSGRQFSNSRSEMNVSTLELGDSALYLCASMKGNSHTDTQYFGPGTRLTVL.

The chain links TRBV5-1 to TRBJ2-1, with 9 positions matching TRBD2. Germline V gene sequence: CDR1 SGHRS, CDR2 YFSETQ. The CDR3 has 15 residues. Germline trimming cut 3 bases from V and 4 bases from J; bases unmatched to any gene: 5. CDR3 coding DNA: TGCGCCAGCAGCTGGCCTAGCGGGATTTACAATGAGCAGTTCTTC. Its protein product is CASSWPSGIYNEQFF.

The sample holds a few counts of this clonotype. This chain connects TRBV5-1 to TRBJ2-7; possibly TRBD1 for D (6 bases). The CDR3 is 16 amino acids. From germline, CDR1 is SGHRS and CDR2 YFSETQ. The germline V and J ends were trimmed by 4 bases and 6 bases, with 23 bases remaining between them. The CDR3, as DNA: TGCGCCAGCAGCGTCAGGGACGGAGCCTTAGGGGGCGAGCAGTACTTC. Translated: CASSVRDGALGGEQYF.

This clonotype was detected a few times. The chain is built from TRBV4-1 and TRBJ1-5; D is uncertain. The CDR3 consists of 14 residues. CDR1 and CDR2 from the germline V gene are MGHRA and YSYEKL. V was cut by 0 bases and J by 9 bases, with 12 bases left in between. The CDR3 spells CASSQEGDRLPQHF. The CDR3 DNA sequence: TGCGCCAGCAGCCAAGAAGGCGATCGATTGCCCCAGCATTTT.

V usage is TRBV2 and J usage is TRBJ2-3, with 9 bases matching TRBD1. Germline assignment: CDR1 SNHLY and CDR2 FYNNEI. The CDR3 totals 12 residues. Trimming removed 2 bases from V and 13 bases from J; junction bases left unmatched: 4. The CDR3 DNA reads TGTGCCAGCAGTGAATCGGGGACAGGGAAGTATTTT. This codes for CASSESGTGKYF.

This clonotype was detected a few times. CDR3 loop: CASSQGGSSGRPTDTQYF. CDR3 nucleotide sequence: TGTGCCAGCAGCCAAGGAGGAAGTAGCGGGAGACCCACAGATACGCAGTATTTT. This chain links TRBV3-1 with TRBJ2-3, with 9 bases that match TRBD2. Germline-derived CDR1 and CDR2 are LGHDT and YNNKEL (reference sequence). This CDR3 comprises 18 residues. Germline trimming cut 1 base from V and 2 bases from J; bases unmatched to any gene: 10.

This clonotype was found a few times. The chain recombines TRBV12-3 or TRBV12-4 with TRBJ2-7, with 7 bases aligning to TRBD1. The CDR3 has 15 residues. The ends lost 7 bases at V and 3 bases at J; junction bases unmatched: 12. The CDR3 DNA reads as TGTGCCAGCAAAGGTGTTAGGCAGGGGGTCTACGAGCAGTACTTC. It translates to CASKGVRQGVYEQYF.

This clonotype was observed a few times. The rearrangement uses TRBV5-1 and TRBJ2-1, with 14 bases identical to TRBD2. The CDR3 extends over 16 amino acids. From germline, CDR1 is SGHRS and CDR2 YFSETQ. Trimming at V came to 0 bases and at J to 8 bases, leaving 4 bases not matched to a gene. The CDR3 loop is CASSLATSGRGDEQFF. In nucleotides, the CDR3 is TGCGCCAGCAGCTTGGCGACTAGCGGGAGGGGGGATGAGCAGTTCTTC.

The chain links TRBV7-9 to TRBJ2-2; the D gene is possibly TRBD1 (6 bases). Per the germline V gene, CDR1 is SEHNR and CDR2 is FQNEAQ (reference sequence). The CDR3 contains 15 residues. Trimming pared 10 bases from V and 7 bases from J, leaving 22 bases between. The CDR3: CATRGGGREVGELFF. DNA for the CDR3: TGTGCCACCCGCGGTGGGGGCAGGGAAGTCGGGGAGCTGTTTTTT.

The genes are TRBV7-2 and TRBJ2-3; D gene ambiguous. V was pared by 3 bases and J by 0 bases, with 13 bases between. Per the germline V gene, CDR1 is SGHTA and CDR2 is FQGNSA. This CDR3 is built from 16 residues. The CDR3: CASSLVWTTSTDTQYF. CDR3 bases: TGTGCCAGCAGCTTGGTATGGACGACTAGCACAGATACGCAGTATTTT.

V usage is TRBV5-1 and J usage is TRBJ2-7; D call uncertain. CDR3 length: 11 residues. Trimming left V 1 base short and J 5 bases short, with 4 bases between. Germline CDR1 reads SGHRS; CDR2 reads YFSETQ. In DNA form, the CDR3 reads TGCGCCAGCAGCTTGAGGAACGAGCAGTACTTC. It yields the protein CASSLRNEQYF.

The rearrangement uses TRBV20-1 and TRBJ1-3, with D maybe TRBD1 (6 bases). Germline assignment: CDR1 DFQATT and CDR2 SNEGSKA (reference sequence). This CDR3 spans 13 amino acids. V was trimmed by 4 bases and J by 2 bases, leaving 9 bases between them. The chain's CDR3 is CSAKWTAGNTIYF. The CDR3 DNA is TGCAGTGCTAAATGGACAGCTGGAAACACCATATATTTT.

The V gene is TRBV5-1, the J gene TRBJ1-2; D remains unclear. V dropped 0 bases and J dropped 5 bases, with 20 bases sitting between them. CDR1 and CDR2 from the germline V gene are SGHRS and YFSETQ. The CDR3 is made up of 17 amino acids. The CDR3 DNA sequence: TGCGCCAGCAGCTTGGCCGGTTTGGACGGACGTAGGTATGGCTACACCTTC. It encodes CASSLAGLDGRRYGYTF.

The gene calls are TRBV3-1 and TRBJ2-7, with D possibly matching TRBD1 (6 bases). The V end was cut by 3 bases, the J end by 0 bases, with 9 bases between. CDR3 length equals 14 residues. CDR1 is LGHDT and CDR2 is YNNKEL in the germline V gene (reference sequence). The CDR3 sequence: CASSHRGSSYEQYF. The CDR3 DNA reads as TGTGCCAGCAGCCACAGGGGCAGCTCCTACGAGCAGTACTTC.

This clonotype was counted once. This chain uses TRBV29-1 with TRBJ2-7; 8 positions match TRBD1. The length of the CDR3 is 13 residues. Germline V lookup: CDR1 SQVTM, CDR2 ANQGSEA. V lost 7 bases and J lost 2; bases outside the gene matches: 7. The CDR3 bases are TGCAGCGCCGAGGCGACAGGGGCCTACGAGCAGTACTTC. Its translation is CSAEATGAYEQYF.